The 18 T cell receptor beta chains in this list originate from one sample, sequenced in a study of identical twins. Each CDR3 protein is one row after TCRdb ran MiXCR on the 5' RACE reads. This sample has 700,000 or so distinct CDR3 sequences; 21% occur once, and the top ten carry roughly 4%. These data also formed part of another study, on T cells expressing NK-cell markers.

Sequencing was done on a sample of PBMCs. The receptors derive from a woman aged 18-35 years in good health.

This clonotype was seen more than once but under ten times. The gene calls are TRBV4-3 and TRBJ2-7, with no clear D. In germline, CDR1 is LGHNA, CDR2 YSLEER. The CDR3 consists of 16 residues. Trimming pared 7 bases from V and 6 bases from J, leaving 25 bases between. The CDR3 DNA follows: TGCGCCAGCAACGCCGTGACGTCCGGGCCACCATTCGAGCAGTACTTC. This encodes CASNAVTSGPPFEQYF.

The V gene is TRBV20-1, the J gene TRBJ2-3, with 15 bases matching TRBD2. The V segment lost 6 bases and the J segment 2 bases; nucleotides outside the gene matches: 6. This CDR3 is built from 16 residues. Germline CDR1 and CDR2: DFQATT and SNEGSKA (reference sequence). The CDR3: CSAAGLAGGDTDTQYF. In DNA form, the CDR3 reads TGCAGTGCCGCGGGACTAGCGGGGGGCGACACAGATACGCAGTATTTT.

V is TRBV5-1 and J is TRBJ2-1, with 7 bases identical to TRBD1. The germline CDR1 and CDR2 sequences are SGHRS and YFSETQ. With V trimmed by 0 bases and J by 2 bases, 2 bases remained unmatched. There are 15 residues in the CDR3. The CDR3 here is CASSLEGAAYNEQFF. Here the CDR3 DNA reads TGCGCCAGCAGCTTGGAGGGGGCCGCCTACAATGAGCAGTTCTTC. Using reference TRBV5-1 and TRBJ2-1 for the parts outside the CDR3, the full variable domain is KAGVTQTPRYLIKTRGQQVTLSCSPISGHRSVSWYQQTPGQGLQFLFEYFSETQRNKGNFPGRFSGRQFSNSRSEMNVSTLELGDSALYLCASSLEGAAYNEQFFGPGTRLTVL.

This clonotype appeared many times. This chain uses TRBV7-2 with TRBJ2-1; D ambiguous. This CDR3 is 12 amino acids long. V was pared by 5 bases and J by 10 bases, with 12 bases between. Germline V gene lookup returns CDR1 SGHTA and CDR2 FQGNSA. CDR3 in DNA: TGTGCCAGCAGCCCGAACCCTCACGAGCAGTTCTTC. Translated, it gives CASSPNPHEQFF.

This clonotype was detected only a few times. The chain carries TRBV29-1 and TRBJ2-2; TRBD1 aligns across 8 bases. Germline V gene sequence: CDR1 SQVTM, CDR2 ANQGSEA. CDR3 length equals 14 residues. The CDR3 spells CSGLQGARSGELFF. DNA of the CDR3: TGCAGTGGCCTCCAGGGGGCACGATCCGGGGAGCTGTTTTTT.

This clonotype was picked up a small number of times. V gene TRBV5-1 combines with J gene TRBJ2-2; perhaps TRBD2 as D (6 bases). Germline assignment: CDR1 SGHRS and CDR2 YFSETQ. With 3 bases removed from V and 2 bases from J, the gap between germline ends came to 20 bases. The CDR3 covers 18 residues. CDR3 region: CASSWGVTTRLNTGELFF. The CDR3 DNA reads TGCGCCAGCAGCTGGGGGGTTACTACCCGATTAAACACCGGGGAGCTGTTTTTT.

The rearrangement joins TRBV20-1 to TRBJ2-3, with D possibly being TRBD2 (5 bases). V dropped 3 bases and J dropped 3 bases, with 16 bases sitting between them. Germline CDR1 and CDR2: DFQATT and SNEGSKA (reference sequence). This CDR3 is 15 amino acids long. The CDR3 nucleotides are TGCAGTGCTAGGCCCGTCACTAGTTCTACAGATACGCAGTATTTT. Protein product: CSARPVTSSTDTQYF.

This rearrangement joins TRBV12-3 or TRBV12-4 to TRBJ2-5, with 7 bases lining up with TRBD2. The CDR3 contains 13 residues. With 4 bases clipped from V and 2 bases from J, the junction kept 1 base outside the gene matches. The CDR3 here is CASSWGLQETQYF. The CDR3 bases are TGTGCCAGCAGTTGGGGACTACAAGAGACCCAGTACTTC.

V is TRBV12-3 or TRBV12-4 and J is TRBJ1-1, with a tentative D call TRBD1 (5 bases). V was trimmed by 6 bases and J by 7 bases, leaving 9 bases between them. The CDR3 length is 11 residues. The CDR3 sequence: CASRLDSEAFF. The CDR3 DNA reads TGTGCCAGCAGGCTTGACAGTGAAGCTTTCTTT.

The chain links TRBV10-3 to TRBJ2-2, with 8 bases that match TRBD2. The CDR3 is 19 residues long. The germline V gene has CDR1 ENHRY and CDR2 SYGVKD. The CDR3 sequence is CATKRAGLAGVLNTGELFF. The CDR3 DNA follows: TGTGCTACCAAACGCGCAGGGCTAGCGGGTGTCTTGAACACCGGGGAGCTGTTTTTT.

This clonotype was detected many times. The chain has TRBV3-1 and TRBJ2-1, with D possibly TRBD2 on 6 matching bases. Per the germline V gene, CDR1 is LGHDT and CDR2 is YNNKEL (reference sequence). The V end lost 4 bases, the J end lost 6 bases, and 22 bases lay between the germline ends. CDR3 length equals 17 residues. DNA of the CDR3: TGTGCCAGCAGCCGGACTTGGATAGCCGCGGGGAGCAATGAGCAGTTCTTC. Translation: CASSRTWIAAGSNEQFF.

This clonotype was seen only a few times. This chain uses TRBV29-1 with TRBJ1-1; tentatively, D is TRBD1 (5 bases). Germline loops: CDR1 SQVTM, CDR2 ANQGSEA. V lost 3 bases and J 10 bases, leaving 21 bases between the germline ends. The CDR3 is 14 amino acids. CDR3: CSVEIEGRGFGAFF. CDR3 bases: TGCAGCGTTGAGATAGAGGGGCGCGGGTTTGGAGCTTTCTTT.

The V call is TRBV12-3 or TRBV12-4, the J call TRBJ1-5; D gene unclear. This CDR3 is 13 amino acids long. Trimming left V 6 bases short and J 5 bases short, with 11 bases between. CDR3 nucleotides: TGTGCCAGCAGGCCAGGTGGGGATCAGCCCCAGCATTTT. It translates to CASRPGGDQPQHF.

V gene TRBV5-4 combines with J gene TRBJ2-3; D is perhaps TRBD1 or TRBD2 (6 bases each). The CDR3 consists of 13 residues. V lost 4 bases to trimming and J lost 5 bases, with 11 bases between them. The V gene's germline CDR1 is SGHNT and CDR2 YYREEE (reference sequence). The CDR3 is CASSEGGIDTQYF. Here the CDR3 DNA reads TGTGCCAGCAGCGAAGGGGGGATAGATACGCAGTATTTT.

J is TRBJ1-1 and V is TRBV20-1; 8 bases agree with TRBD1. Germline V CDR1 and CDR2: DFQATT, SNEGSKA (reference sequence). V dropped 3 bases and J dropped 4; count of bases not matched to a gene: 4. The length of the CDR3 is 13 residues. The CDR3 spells CSARTGATTEAFF. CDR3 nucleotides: TGCAGTGCTAGGACAGGGGCTACCACTGAAGCTTTCTTT.

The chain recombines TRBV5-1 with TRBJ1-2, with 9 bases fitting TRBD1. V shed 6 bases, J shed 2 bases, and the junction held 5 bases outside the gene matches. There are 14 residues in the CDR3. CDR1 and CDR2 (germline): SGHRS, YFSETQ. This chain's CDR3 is CASTAQGANYGYTF. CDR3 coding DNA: TGCGCCAGCACTGCACAGGGGGCGAACTATGGCTACACCTTC.

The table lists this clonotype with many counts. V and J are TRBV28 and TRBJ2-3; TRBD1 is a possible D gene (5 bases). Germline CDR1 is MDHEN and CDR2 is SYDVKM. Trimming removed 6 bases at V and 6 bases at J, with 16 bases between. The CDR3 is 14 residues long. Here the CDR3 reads CASRPPRAFDTQYF. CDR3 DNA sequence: TGTGCCAGCAGGCCTCCCAGGGCATTCGATACGCAGTATTTT.

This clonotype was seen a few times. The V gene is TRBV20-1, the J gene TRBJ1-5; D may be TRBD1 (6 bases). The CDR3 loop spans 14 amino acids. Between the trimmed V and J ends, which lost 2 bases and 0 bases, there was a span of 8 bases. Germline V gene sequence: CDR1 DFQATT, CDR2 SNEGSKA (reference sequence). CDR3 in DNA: TGCAGTGCTAGACAGGGGAATAGCAATCAGCCCCAGCATTTT. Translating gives CSARQGNSNQPQHF.